Shown below are 17 T cell receptor beta chains from a single sample sequenced in a study of cytomegalovirus exposure and HLA in healthy donors. Assay: immunoSEQ multiplex PCR; the TCRdb copy retains only in-frame clones and omits some. The sample lists some 270,000 clones, 80% to 90% occurring once. Sequenced sample: PBMCs. Source of these receptors: a woman between 18 and 29 years old in good health and CMV-seronegative.

The V and J genes are TRBV7-6 and TRBJ2-1; 7 bases are a match to TRBD2. This CDR3 has 16 residues. The germline V gene has CDR1 SGHVS and CDR2 FNYEAQ. After removal of 1 base from V and 7 bases from J, the junction contained 10 bases not matched to a gene. For the CDR3, the DNA is TGTGCCAGCAGCTTAGGAGGACTAGGTAACTCAAATGAGCAGTTCTTC. It translates to CASSLGGLGNSNEQFF.

The chain has TRBV7-9 and TRBJ1-1, with 11 bases lining up with TRBD1. The germline CDR1 and CDR2 sequences are SEHNR and FQNEAQ (reference sequence). The CDR3 contains 14 residues. The V segment lost 7 bases and the J segment 5 bases; nucleotides outside the gene matches: 6. CDR3 region: CASIGQGAGTEAFF. In DNA form, the CDR3 reads TGTGCCAGCATCGGACAGGGGGCCGGAACTGAAGCTTTCTTT.

The gene calls are TRBV11-2 and TRBJ1-1; a weak D match, TRBD1 (5 bases). Looked up from germline, CDR1 is SGHAT and CDR2 is FQNNGV. Trimming took off 5 bases at V and 7 bases at J, with 14 bases between the two ends. This CDR3 is 13 amino acids long. The CDR3 DNA follows: TGTGCCAGCAGCCATGGTCGGGGGGGTGAAGCTTTCTTT. It is translated as CASSHGRGGEAFF.

The gene calls are TRBV18 and TRBJ1-6; weak D call: TRBD1 (6 bases). The CDR3 totals 15 residues. CDR1 and CDR2 from the germline V gene are KGHSH and LQKENI. V was cut by 2 bases and J by 9 bases, with 14 bases left in between. CDR3 region: CASSPLIQGGSPLHF. The CDR3 DNA follows: TGTGCCAGCTCACCATTGATACAGGGTGGTTCACCCCTCCACTTT.

The V and J genes are TRBV5-1 and TRBJ2-7; the match to TRBD1 covers 7 bases. The ends lost 4 bases at V and 0 bases at J; junction bases unmatched: 7. The CDR3 runs 15 residues. Germline loops: CDR1 SGHRS, CDR2 YFSETQ. CDR3 in DNA: TGCGCCAGCAGCCCCGGACAGGCGAGCTCCTACGAGCAGTACTTC. Encoded protein: CASSPGQASSYEQYF. The complete variable domain, with remaining parts taken from reference TRBV5-1 and TRBJ2-7, reads KAGVTQTPRYLIKTRGQQVTLSCSPISGHRSVSWYQQTPGQGLQFLFEYFSETQRNKGNFPGRFSGRQFSNSRSEMNVSTLELGDSALYLCASSPGQASSYEQYFGPGTRLTVT.

This rearrangement joins TRBV30 to TRBJ1-2; 7 bases fit TRBD1. Germline CDR1 and CDR2: GTSNPN and SVGIG (reference sequence). V lost 4 bases, J lost 7 bases, and 6 bases stayed unmatched. The CDR3 has 12 residues. The CDR3 coding sequence is TGTGCCTGGACCGACAGGGTCGGTGGCTACACCTTC. This codes for CAWTDRVGGYTF.

V gene TRBV6-5 combines with J gene TRBJ1-5; no clear D. V was trimmed by 2 bases and J by 7 bases, leaving 12 bases between them. The CDR3 spans 14 residues. The germline CDR1 and CDR2 sequences are MNHEY and SVGAGI. The CDR3 protein is CASSYDGREQPQHF. The DNA of the CDR3 is TGTGCCAGCAGTTACGACGGGAGAGAGCAGCCCCAGCATTTT.

CDR3 region: CASSPMSGKNIQYF. CDR3 bases: TGTGCCAGCTCACCAATGAGTGGCAAAAACATTCAGTACTTC. The J gene is TRBJ2-4, the V gene TRBV18; D remains ambiguous. With 2 bases removed from V and 3 bases from J, the gap between germline ends came to 8 bases. Germline V gene sequence: CDR1 KGHSH, CDR2 LQKENI. The CDR3 has 14 amino acids.

V and J are TRBV6-5 and TRBJ2-1; TRBD1 matches at 8 bases. CDR1 is MNHEY and CDR2 is SVGAGI in the germline V gene. The trim removed 0 bases at V and 3 bases at J, leaving 4 bases unmatched. CDR3 length equals 16 residues. CDR3 region: CASSYSITGGYNEQFF. The CDR3 bases are TGTGCCAGCAGTTACTCGATTACAGGGGGCTACAATGAGCAGTTCTTC.

V is TRBV6-5 and J is TRBJ2-5; D remains unclear. Per germline, CDR1 MNHEY and CDR2 SVGAGI. The CDR3 length is 15 residues. Trimming pared 6 bases from V and 3 bases from J, leaving 17 bases between. CDR3 DNA: TGTGCCAGCAGAGCCTTTAATCAGCGAGAAGAGACCCAGTACTTC. As protein: CASRAFNQREETQYF.

This sequence joins TRBV28 and TRBJ2-7; no clear D gene. Germline V gene data show CDR1 as MDHEN and CDR2 as SYDVKM. V shed 4 bases and J shed 4 bases, with 20 bases lying between them. There are 16 residues in the CDR3. CDR3 region: CASSSPRPATRYEQYF. The CDR3 region has the DNA TGTGCCAGCAGTTCGCCTAGGCCGGCCACCAGATACGAGCAGTACTTC. Complete variable domain (other parts from reference TRBV28 and TRBJ2-7): DVKVTQSSRYLVKRTGEKVFLECVQDMDHENMFWYRQDPGLGLRLIYFSYDVKMKEKGDIPEGYSVSREKKERFSLILESASTNQTSMYLCASSSPRPATRYEQYFGPGTRLTVT.

The V and J genes are TRBV2 and TRBJ1-2, with D possibly TRBD1 on 6 matching bases. The CDR3 is 12 amino acids. Trimming took off 7 bases at V and 4 bases at J, with 10 bases between the two ends. CDR1 and CDR2 from the germline V gene are SNHLY and FYNNEI. The CDR3 region has the DNA TGTGCCAGCAATACAGGGAGCTATGGCTACACCTTC. This encodes CASNTGSYGYTF.

This sequence joins TRBV23-1 and TRBJ1-2, with TRBD1 as a possible D gene (6 bases). TRBV23-1 is an open reading frame, and its role is uncertain. V lost 4 bases to trimming and J lost 2 bases, with 17 bases between them. This CDR3 contains 16 residues. As DNA, the CDR3 is TGCGCCAGCAGTCCAGCACAGGGACGGCAGAACTATGGCTACACCTTC. It yields the protein CASSPAQGRQNYGYTF.

The chain combines TRBV29-1 with TRBJ1-2; TRBD1 matches 7 bases. Looked up from germline, CDR1 is SQVTM and CDR2 is ANQGSEA. The CDR3 length is 13 residues. V lost 3 bases to trimming and J lost 4 bases; unmatched junction nucleotides: 5. The CDR3 DNA follows: TGCAGCGTTGATGCACAGGGGTTCTATGGCTACACCTTC. Residues: CSVDAQGFYGYTF.

The chain recombines TRBV9 with TRBJ2-3; 9 nucleotides agree with TRBD2. Germline V gives CDR1 SGDLS, CDR2 YYNGEE. J gave up 4 bases and V 1 base, and 4 bases lay outside the gene matches. This CDR3 spans 15 amino acids. As DNA, the CDR3 is TGTGCCAGCAGCGTACGCGGGAGGGGTGCAGATACGCAGTATTTT. Protein product: CASSVRGRGADTQYF.

The chain uses TRBV6-4 and TRBJ1-2, with D maybe TRBD1 (6 bases). V gave up 1 base and J gave up 3 bases, with 12 bases separating them. Germline CDR1 is MRHNA and CDR2 is SNTAGT. The CDR3 sequence is 15 residues long. The CDR3 protein is CASSDWTAGDYGYTF. In nucleotides, the CDR3 is TGTGCCAGCAGTGACTGGACAGCGGGGGACTATGGCTACACCTTC.

V usage is TRBV29-1 and J usage is TRBJ2-5; weak D call: TRBD2 (7 bases). The length of the CDR3 is 12 residues. With 7 bases removed from V and 5 bases from J, the gap between germline ends came to 14 bases. The germline V gene encodes CDR1 SQVTM and CDR2 ANQGSEA. DNA for the CDR3: TGCAGCGGTAGGGGGGGGACGGAGACCCAGTACTTC. Amino acid sequence: CSGRGGTETQYF.